What follows are 12 T cell receptor beta chains derived from one specimen sequenced in a study of spatial heterogeneity in lung cancer. TCRdb used MiXCR to reprocess the 5' RACE reads, holding one entry per CDR3 protein. The sample has about 92,000 distinct CDR3 sequences, about an eighth seen once. Time point reported: sample taken at primary tumor resection. This material consisted of PBMCs, taken at surgery. These receptors were obtained from a male donor with early-stage non-small cell lung cancer.

This clonotype was seen repeatedly, ten times or more. This chain uses TRBV28 with TRBJ2-1; the match to TRBD2 covers 10 bases. Germline V lookup: CDR1 MDHEN, CDR2 SYDVKM. V lost 6 bases and J lost 7; bases outside the gene matches: 9. There are 15 residues in the CDR3. CDR3 residues: CASSAVAGGGNEQFF. The CDR3 DNA reads as TGTGCCAGCAGCGCGGTAGCGGGAGGTGGTAATGAGCAGTTCTTC. Supplemented by reference TRBV28 and TRBJ2-1, the full variable domain reads DVKVTQSSRYLVKRTGEKVFLECVQDMDHENMFWYRQDPGLGLRLIYFSYDVKMKEKGDIPEGYSVSREKKERFSLILESASTNQTSMYLCASSAVAGGGNEQFFGPGTRLTVL.

This clonotype turned up a few times. The rearrangement uses TRBV4-1 and TRBJ1-6; D remains unclear. Trimming left V 0 bases short and J 7 bases short, with 10 bases between. Germline values: CDR1 MGHRA, CDR2 YSYEKL. The CDR3 consists of 15 residues. CDR3 nucleotide sequence: TGCGCCAGCAGCCAAGATGGTACCTCAAATTCACCCCTCCACTTT. Residues: CASSQDGTSNSPLHF.

The genes are TRBV5-6 and TRBJ2-7; no definite D call. CDR1 is SGHDT, CDR2 YYEEEE, per germline. V lost 0 bases and J 6 bases, leaving 16 bases between the germline ends. The CDR3 runs to 15 residues. CDR3 amino acids: CASSLVPRGRGEQYF. CDR3 nucleotides: TGTGCCAGCAGCTTGGTCCCAAGAGGACGTGGCGAGCAGTACTTC.

This clonotype was detected a few times. The J gene is TRBJ2-5, the V gene TRBV7-2, with 8 bases aligning to TRBD2. CDR1 and CDR2 (germline): SGHTA, FQGNSA. CDR3 length: 17 residues. J was trimmed by 2 bases and V by 1 base; bases with no gene match: 9. The CDR3 DNA sequence: TGTGCCAGCAGCTTAGGACCCTCCGCGGGAGGACAAGAGACCCAGTACTTC. This encodes CASSLGPSAGGQETQYF.

This clonotype has a count of ten or more. The chain joins TRBV6-5 to TRBJ2-3; D may be TRBD1 or TRBD2 (5 bases each). V was shortened by 0 bases and J by 3 bases, with 13 bases between the two germline ends. This CDR3 region has 16 residues. From germline, CDR1 is MNHEY and CDR2 SVGAGI. The CDR3 coding sequence is TGTGCCAGCAGTTACTCGTGGGGGAAAGGGACAGATACGCAGTATTTT. This gives the protein CASSYSWGKGTDTQYF.

V and J are TRBV13 and TRBJ2-3; D assignment may be TRBD1 or TRBD2 (6 bases each). Germline values: CDR1 PRHDT, CDR2 FYEKMQ (reference sequence). The CDR3 consists of 14 residues. V shed 4 bases and J shed 4 bases, with 12 bases lying between them. The CDR3 region is CASSSPGGADTQYF. In nucleotides, the CDR3 is TGTGCCAGCAGCTCCCCCGGGGGCGCAGATACGCAGTATTTT.

This clonotype turned up a few times. The CDR3 DNA sequence: TGTGCCAGCAGTTCCAATAGCGGGAGATCCTACAATGAGCAGTTCTTC. The encoded protein is CASSSNSGRSYNEQFF. The J gene is TRBJ2-1, the V gene TRBV12-3 or TRBV12-4; 9 bases agree with TRBD2. The CDR3 loop spans 16 amino acids. Unmatched junction bases numbered 5, after V lost 4 bases and J lost 1 base.

The sample holds a few counts of this clonotype. The J gene is TRBJ2-3, the V gene TRBV7-9; 10 bases fit TRBD2. The J segment lost 0 bases and the V segment lost 3 bases, leaving 3 bases of the junction unmatched. Germline lookup yields CDR1 SEHNR and CDR2 FQNEAQ (reference sequence). The CDR3 is 16 residues long. The CDR3 is CASSLGLALSTDTQYF. The CDR3 DNA is TGTGCCAGCAGCTTGGGACTAGCGCTAAGCACAGATACGCAGTATTTT.

The CDR3 DNA reads as TGTGCCAGCTCCCAAGGCCGGGAGGGCGGGCAGCCCCAGCATTTT. This encodes CASSQGREGGQPQHF. V and J are TRBV18 and TRBJ1-5; D uncertain. Trimming removed 6 bases from V and 7 bases from J, with 19 bases in between. Germline V gene data show CDR1 as KGHSH and CDR2 as LQKENI. The CDR3 loop spans 15 amino acids.

In its sample, this clonotype was seen a few times. This sequence joins TRBV12-3 or TRBV12-4 and TRBJ1-6, with D tentatively TRBD1 (5 bases). The CDR3 is 14 amino acids. V lost 3 bases and J lost 9, with 12 bases in between. The CDR3 DNA reads as TGTGCCAGCAGTTTGTCGGGGGGACCTTCACCCCTCCACTTT. It encodes CASSLSGGPSPLHF.

The gene calls are TRBV5-6 and TRBJ2-3; 10 nucleotides agree with TRBD2. The CDR3 length is 18 residues. CDR1 is SGHDT, CDR2 YYEEEE, per germline. With 3 bases clipped from V and 2 bases from J, the junction kept 12 bases outside the gene matches. CDR3 bases: TGTGCCAGCAGCTCAATAGGAAGCGGGGGGGCGAACACAGATACGCAGTATTTT. It yields the protein CASSSIGSGGANTDTQYF.

Only a few counts were recorded for this clonotype. The V call is TRBV2, the J call TRBJ2-2, with no clear D. Germline lookup yields CDR1 SNHLY and CDR2 FYNNEI. There are 15 residues in the CDR3. The ends were cut back, 2 bases at V and 4 bases at J, with 11 bases in the middle. Here the CDR3 reads CASSELLGFTGELFF. CDR3 DNA: TGTGCCAGCAGTGAATTGTTAGGTTTCACCGGGGAGCTGTTTTTT.